This TCR beta chain was profiled in a study of beta chain features in type 1 diabetes. Expressed TCRB transcripts were sequenced because the entire RNA isolate underwent reverse transcription. The table came from immunoSEQ multiplex PCR; TCRdb's copy has only in-frame clones and leaves some out. This table holds about 60,000 clones, about 61% found once. Findings and limits, study-wide: VDJ junctions in type 1 diabetes patients carried more deletions and fewer insertions.

Trimming removed 6 bases from V and 4 bases from J, with 7 bases in between. The germline V gene encodes CDR1 SGHAT and CDR2 FQDESV (reference sequence). The CDR3 runs to 11 residues. Worth noting for this clone: Its antigen is not identified.

This receptor was obtained from a woman aged 18 to 35 in good health. Sequenced material: Tregs from blood. J is TRBJ2-7 and V is TRBV11-1; D is undetermined. As DNA, the CDR3 is TGTGCCAGCAGGTCATCATACGAGCAGTACTTC. This encodes CASRSSYEQYF. The complete variable domain, with remaining parts taken from reference TRBV11-1 and TRBJ2-7, reads EAEVAQSPRYKITEKSQAVAFWCDPISGHATLYWYRQILGQGPELLVQFQDESVVDDSQLPKDRFSAERLKGVDSTLKIQPAELGDSAMYLCASRSSYEQYFGPGTRLTVT.